The clone carrying this T cell receptor beta chain was seen repeatedly, ten times or more. Its specificity is not known. CDR3 length: 14 residues. Per germline, CDR1 SGHVS and CDR2 FQNEAQ. With 7 bases removed from V and 2 bases from J, the gap between germline ends came to 15 bases. The table came from immunoSEQ multiplex PCR; TCRdb's copy has only in-frame clones and leaves some out. This table holds 600,000 to 750,000 clones, roughly 88% found once. This entry is derived from a study of shared clonotypes between healthy human individuals. Study-level results: Approximately 5.1% was the fraction of naive CD4 clonotypes found shared across a few donors.

The gene calls are TRBV7-8 and TRBJ2-7; TRBD2 might be the D (6 bases). The specimen was memory CD8+ T cells from PBMCs. Indicated subset: CD45RO+ cells pooled with CCR7-negative TemRA cells. This TCR was recovered from a man between 18 and 29 years old in good health. Some clones in this sample may be carry-over from other donors' samples. The CDR3 DNA is TGTGCCAGCACCCCCGAACCGGGGGCCTACGAGCAGTACTTC. Translated, it gives CASTPEPGAYEQYF.